This T cell receptor beta chain was identified during a study of neurological immune-mediated disorders. Points from the study as a whole: The absence of shared CDR3 amino acid sequences among expanded clones across subjects suggests private repertoires in all groups.

TCRdb re-derived calls from the 5' RACE reads in MiXCR, one entry per CDR3 protein. Of nearly 45,000 distinct CDR3 sequences listed, about 13% are singletons. This clonotype was counted at least ten times. What it binds is not known. CDR1 SGHRS and CDR2 YFSETQ come from the germline V gene. V dropped 1 base and J dropped 0; count of bases not matched to a gene: 1. The CDR3 runs to 15 residues. 2 million unsorted PBMCs were stored in RNAlater at -80 °C before RNA extraction. The V gene is TRBV5-1, the J gene TRBJ1-1; TRBD1 aligns across 9 bases. This TCR came from a female donor in good health. Source material: PBMCs. The CDR3 is CASSLTGGVNTEAFF. DNA for the CDR3: TGCGCCAGCAGCTTGACAGGGGGCGTGAACACTGAAGCTTTCTTT.